The T cell receptor beta chain described here comes from a study of beta chain features in type 1 diabetes. Expressed TCRB transcripts were sequenced, since all the RNA that had been isolated was reverse transcribed. The protocol was immunoSEQ multiplex PCR, while the TCRdb copy is restricted to in-frame clones and leaves out a portion. Here the sample spans about 240,000 clones, less than 35% being singletons. Trimming stripped 1 base from V and 2 bases from J, with 19 bases between. CDR3 length: 18 residues. The germline V gene has CDR1 SGHAT and CDR2 FQNNGV. What was sequenced was central memory CD4+ T cells from blood. The TCR was taken from a man younger than 40 in good health. This chain joins TRBV11-2 and TRBJ2-3; perhaps TRBD2 as D (6 bases). The CDR3 here is CASSLGDGDWRVTDTQYF. For the CDR3, the DNA is TGTGCCAGCAGCTTAGGAGACGGGGACTGGAGGGTCACAGATACGCAGTATTTT.